The 8 T cell receptor beta chains below all came from one sample that was sequenced in a study of blood T cell repertoires in COVID-19. Some clones are missing from TCRdb's copy, which holds only in-frame ones; the method was immunoSEQ multiplex PCR. The repertoire includes about 670,000 clones, about 90% of them detected once, and about 0.24% sits in the top ten. Sequences were obtained from peripheral blood. These receptors were obtained from a woman aged 18-29 years with acute or convalescent COVID-19.

This clone was counted ten times or more. The CDR3 loop is CASLKSSGNTIYF. As DNA, the CDR3 is TGTGCCAGCTTGAAGAGCTCTGGAAACACCATATATTTT. This chain links TRBV2 with TRBJ1-3; no reliable D call. Germline CDR1 is SNHLY and CDR2 is FYNNEI. With 8 bases removed from V and 0 bases from J, the gap between germline ends came to 8 bases. The CDR3 runs to 13 residues.

V is TRBV25-1 and J is TRBJ1-2; unclear D gene. Germline CDR1 MGHDK, CDR2 SYGVNS. V was cut by 3 bases and J by 7 bases, with 9 bases left in between. The CDR3 is 12 amino acids. CDR3 protein: CASSDVGVGYTF. The CDR3 DNA is TGTGCCAGCAGTGATGTCGGAGTTGGCTACACCTTC.

V gene TRBV11-3 combines with J gene TRBJ2-1; the match to TRBD2 covers 8 bases. The CDR3 covers 14 residues. With 3 bases clipped from V and 6 bases from J, the junction kept 4 bases outside the gene matches. Germline loops: CDR1 SGHNT, CDR2 YENEEA. CDR3 bases: TGTGCCAGCAGCTTGCGGGGGGCGCCCAATGAGCAGTTCTTC. Translation: CASSLRGAPNEQFF.

J is TRBJ2-1 and V is TRBV10-2; TRBD2 might be the D (7 bases). V gave up 8 bases and J gave up 7 bases, with 15 bases separating them. The CDR3 has 13 amino acids. The V gene's germline CDR1 is WSHSY and CDR2 SAAADI. The CDR3 reads CASSRGGNNEQFF. CDR3 in DNA: TGCGCCAGCTCGAGGGGGGGGAATAATGAGCAGTTCTTC.

There are a few counts of this clone. The chain couples TRBV7-2 to TRBJ1-3; D is possibly TRBD1 (5 bases). Germline loops: CDR1 SGHTA, CDR2 FQGNSA. The V end lost 2 bases, the J end lost 4 bases, and 12 bases lay between the germline ends. The CDR3 is made up of 15 amino acids. For the CDR3, the DNA is TGTGCCAGCAGCTTATTCGGGGGAGGAGGAAACACCATATATTTT. This translates into CASSLFGGGGNTIYF.

This clone was recorded once. This sequence joins TRBV2 and TRBJ1-3, with 7 bases that match TRBD1. CDR3 length: 15 residues. V dropped 6 bases and J dropped 4; count of bases not matched to a gene: 9. Germline V gene sequence: CDR1 SNHLY, CDR2 FYNNEI. The chain's CDR3 is CASSIGQAGGNTIYF. For the CDR3, the DNA is TGTGCCAGCAGCATTGGACAGGCTGGCGGAAACACCATATATTTT.

This clone was seen only a few times. J is TRBJ1-1 and V is TRBV12-2; the DNA was not compared with TRBD1, the D call given in the table. TRBV12-2 is classified as a pseudogene. CDR3 length: 15 amino acids. The chain's CDR3 is CASRSWGGMNTEAFF. The DNA of the CDR3 is TGTGCAAGTCGCAGCTGGGGCGGAATGAACACTGAAGCTTTCTTT.

This clone was seen a few times. The V and J genes are TRBV10-3 and TRBJ1-1; TRBD1 matches 7 bases. Looked up from germline, CDR1 is ENHRY and CDR2 is SYGVKD. The CDR3 is 14 amino acids. V gave up 5 bases and J gave up 1 base; unmatched junction bases: 4. The CDR3 spells CAISLTGENTEAFF. DNA of the CDR3: TGTGCCATCAGTCTCACAGGGGAGAACACTGAAGCTTTCTTT.